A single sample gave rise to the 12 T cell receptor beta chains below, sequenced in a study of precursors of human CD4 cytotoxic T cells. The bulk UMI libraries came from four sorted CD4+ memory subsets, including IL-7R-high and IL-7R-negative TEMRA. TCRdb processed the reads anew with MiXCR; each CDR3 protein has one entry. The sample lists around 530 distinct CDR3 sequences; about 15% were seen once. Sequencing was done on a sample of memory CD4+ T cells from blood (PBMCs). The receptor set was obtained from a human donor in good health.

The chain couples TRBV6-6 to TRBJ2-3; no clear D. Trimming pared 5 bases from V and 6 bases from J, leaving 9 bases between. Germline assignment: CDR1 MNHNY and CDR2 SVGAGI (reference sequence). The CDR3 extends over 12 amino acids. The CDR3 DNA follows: TGTGCCAGCAGTGCCGCCGGGGATACGCAGTATTTT. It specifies CASSAAGDTQYF.

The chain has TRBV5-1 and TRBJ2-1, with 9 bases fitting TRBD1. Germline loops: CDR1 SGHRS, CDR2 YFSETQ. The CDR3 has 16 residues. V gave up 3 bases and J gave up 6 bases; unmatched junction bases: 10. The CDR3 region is CASSSLQGAPGNEQFF. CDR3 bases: TGCGCCAGCAGCTCCCTACAGGGGGCTCCAGGCAATGAGCAGTTCTTC. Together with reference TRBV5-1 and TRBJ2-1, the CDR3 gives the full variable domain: KAGVTQTPRYLIKTRGQQVTLSCSPISGHRSVSWYQQTPGQGLQFLFEYFSETQRNKGNFPGRFSGRQFSNSRSEMNVSTLELGDSALYLCASSSLQGAPGNEQFFGPGTRLTVL.

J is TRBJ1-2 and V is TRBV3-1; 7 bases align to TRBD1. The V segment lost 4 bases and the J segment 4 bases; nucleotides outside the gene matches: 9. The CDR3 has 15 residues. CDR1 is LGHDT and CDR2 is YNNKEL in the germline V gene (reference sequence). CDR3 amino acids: CASSLSRQGLYGYTF. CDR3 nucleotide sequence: TGTGCCAGCAGCCTATCCCGACAGGGTCTCTATGGCTACACCTTC.

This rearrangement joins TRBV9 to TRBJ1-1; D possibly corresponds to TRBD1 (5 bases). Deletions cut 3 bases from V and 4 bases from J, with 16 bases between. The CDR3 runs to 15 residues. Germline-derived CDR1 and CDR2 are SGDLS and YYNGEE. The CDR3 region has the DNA TGTGCCAGCAGCGCTTCAGGGCTCCGGATCACTGAAGCTTTCTTT. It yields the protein CASSASGLRITEAFF.

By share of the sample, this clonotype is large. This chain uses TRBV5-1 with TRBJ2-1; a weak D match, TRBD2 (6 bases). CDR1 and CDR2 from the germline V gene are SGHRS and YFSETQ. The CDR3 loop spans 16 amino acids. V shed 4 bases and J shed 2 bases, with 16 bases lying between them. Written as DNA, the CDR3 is TGCGCCAGCAGCCCCTCCCCGGGACTCACCTACAATGAGCAGTTCTTC. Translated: CASSPSPGLTYNEQFF.

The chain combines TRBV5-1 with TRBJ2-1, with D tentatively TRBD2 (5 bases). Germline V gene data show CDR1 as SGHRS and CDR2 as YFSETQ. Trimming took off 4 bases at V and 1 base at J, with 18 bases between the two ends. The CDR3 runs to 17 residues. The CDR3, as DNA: TGCGCCAGCAGCCCCCAGCTAGCTCGGTCGTCCTACAATGAGCAGTTCTTC. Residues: CASSPQLARSSYNEQFF.

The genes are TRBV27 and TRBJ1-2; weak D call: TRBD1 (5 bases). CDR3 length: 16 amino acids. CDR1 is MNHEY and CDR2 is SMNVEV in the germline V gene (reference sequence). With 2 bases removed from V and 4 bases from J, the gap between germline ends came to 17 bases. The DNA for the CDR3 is TGTGCCAGCAGTTTAGTCACCGCAGGGCGGCCCTATGGCTACACCTTC. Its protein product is CASSLVTAGRPYGYTF.

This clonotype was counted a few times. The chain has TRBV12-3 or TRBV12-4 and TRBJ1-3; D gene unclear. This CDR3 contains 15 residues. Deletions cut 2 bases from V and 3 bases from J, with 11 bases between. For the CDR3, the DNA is TGTGCCAGCAGTTTATTGGGGTTCGATGGAAACACCATATATTTT. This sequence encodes CASSLLGFDGNTIYF.

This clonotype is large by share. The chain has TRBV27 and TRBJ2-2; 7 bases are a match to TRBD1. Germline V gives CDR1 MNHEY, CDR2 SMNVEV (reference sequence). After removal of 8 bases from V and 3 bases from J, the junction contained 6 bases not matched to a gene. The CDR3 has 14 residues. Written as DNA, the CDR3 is TGTGCCAGCCGGCGACAGGGTTACACCGGGGAGCTGTTTTTT. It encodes CASRRQGYTGELFF.

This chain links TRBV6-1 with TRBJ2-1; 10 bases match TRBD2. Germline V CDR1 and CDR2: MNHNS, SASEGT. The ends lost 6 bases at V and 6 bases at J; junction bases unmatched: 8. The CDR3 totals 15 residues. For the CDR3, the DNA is TGTGCCAGCAGAGATCGGACTAGCGGATTCAATGAGCAGTTCTTC. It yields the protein CASRDRTSGFNEQFF.

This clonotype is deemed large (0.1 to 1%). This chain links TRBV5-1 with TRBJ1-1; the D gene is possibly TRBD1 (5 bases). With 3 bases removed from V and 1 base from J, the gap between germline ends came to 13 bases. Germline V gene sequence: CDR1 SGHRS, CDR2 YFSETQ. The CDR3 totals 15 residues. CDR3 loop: CASSSKTVANTEAFF. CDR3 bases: TGCGCCAGCAGCTCCAAGACAGTAGCGAACACTGAAGCTTTCTTT.

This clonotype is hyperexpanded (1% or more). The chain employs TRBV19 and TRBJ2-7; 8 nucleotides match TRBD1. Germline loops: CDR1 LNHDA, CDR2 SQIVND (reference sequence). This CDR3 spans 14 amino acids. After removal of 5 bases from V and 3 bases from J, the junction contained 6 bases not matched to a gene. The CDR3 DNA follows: TGTGCCAGTAGTTCCGGGACAGGTCTCTACGAGCAGTACTTC. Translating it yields CASSSGTGLYEQYF.